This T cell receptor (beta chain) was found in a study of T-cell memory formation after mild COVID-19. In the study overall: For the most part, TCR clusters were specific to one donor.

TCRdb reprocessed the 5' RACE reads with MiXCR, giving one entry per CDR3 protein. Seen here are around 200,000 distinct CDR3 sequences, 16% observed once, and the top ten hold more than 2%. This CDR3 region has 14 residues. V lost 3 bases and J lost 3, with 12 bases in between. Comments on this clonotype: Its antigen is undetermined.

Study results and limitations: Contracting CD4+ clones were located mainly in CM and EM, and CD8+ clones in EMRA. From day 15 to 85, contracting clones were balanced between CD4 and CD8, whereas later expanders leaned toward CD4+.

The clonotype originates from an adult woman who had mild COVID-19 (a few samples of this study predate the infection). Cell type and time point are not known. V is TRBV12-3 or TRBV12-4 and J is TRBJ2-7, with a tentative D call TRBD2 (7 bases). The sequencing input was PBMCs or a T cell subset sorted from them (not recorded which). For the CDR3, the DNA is TGTGCCAGCAGTTTGGGGGGGGCGATCTACGAGCAGTACTTC. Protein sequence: CASSLGGAIYEQYF.